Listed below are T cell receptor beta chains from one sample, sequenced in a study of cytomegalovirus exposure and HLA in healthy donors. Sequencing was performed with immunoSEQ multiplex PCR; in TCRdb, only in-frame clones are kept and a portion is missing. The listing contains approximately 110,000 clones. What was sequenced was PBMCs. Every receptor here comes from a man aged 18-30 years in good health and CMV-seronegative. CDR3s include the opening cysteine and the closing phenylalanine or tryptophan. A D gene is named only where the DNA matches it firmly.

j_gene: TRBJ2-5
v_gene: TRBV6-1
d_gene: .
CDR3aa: CASSESRVQETQYF
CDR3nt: TGTGCCAGCAGTGAGAGCAGGGTCCAAGAGACCCAGTACTTC

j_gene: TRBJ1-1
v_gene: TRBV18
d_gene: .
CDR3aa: CASSPRENTEAFF
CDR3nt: TGTGCCAGCTCACCAAGAGAGAACACTGAAGCTTTCTTT

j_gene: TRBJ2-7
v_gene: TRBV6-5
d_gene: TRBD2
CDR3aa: CASTISGGAFYEQYF
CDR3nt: TGTGCCAGCACCATTAGCGGGGGGGCCTTCTACGAGCAGTACTTC

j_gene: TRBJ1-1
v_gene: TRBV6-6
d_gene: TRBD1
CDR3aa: CASSLTGQLTEAFF
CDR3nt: TGTGCCAGCAGCCTAACGGGACAGCTCACTGAAGCTTTCTTT

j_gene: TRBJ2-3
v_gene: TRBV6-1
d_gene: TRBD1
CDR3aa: CASSWTGETDTQYF
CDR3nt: TGTGCCAGCAGTTGGACAGGGGAAACAGATACGCAGTATTTT

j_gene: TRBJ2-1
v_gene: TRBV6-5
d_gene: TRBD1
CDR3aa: CASRTGARIEQFF
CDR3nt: TGTGCCAGCAGAACAGGGGCTAGGATTGAGCAGTTCTTC

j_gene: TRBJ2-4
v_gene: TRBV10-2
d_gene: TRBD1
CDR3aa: CASRAQGAGKNIQYF
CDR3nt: TGCGCCAGCAGAGCACAGGGGGCCGGCAAAAACATTCAGTACTTC

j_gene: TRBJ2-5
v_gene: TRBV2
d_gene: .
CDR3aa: CASLAGGGETQYF
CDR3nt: TGTGCCAGCTTGGCTGGGGGAGGAGAGACCCAGTACTTC

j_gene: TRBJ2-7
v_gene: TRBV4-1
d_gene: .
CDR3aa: CASSRKVEGIYEQYF
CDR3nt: TGCGCCAGCAGCCGTAAGGTGGAGGGAATCTACGAGCAGTACTTC

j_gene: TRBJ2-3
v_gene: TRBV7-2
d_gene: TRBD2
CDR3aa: CASSLAAGGEDTQYF
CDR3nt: TGTGCCAGCAGCTTAGCAGCGGGGGGGGAAGATACGCAGTATTTT

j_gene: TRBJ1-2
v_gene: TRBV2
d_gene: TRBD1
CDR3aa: CASKERTGGRGYTF
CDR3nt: TGTGCCAGCAAGGAAAGGACAGGGGGGAGAGGCTACACCTTC

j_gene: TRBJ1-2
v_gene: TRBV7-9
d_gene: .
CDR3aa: CASSLMGAHSGYTF
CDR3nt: TGTGCCAGCAGCTTAATGGGGGCGCATTCCGGCTACACCTTC

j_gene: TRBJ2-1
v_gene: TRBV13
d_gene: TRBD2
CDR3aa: CASSSGTSENEQFF
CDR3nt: TGTGCCAGCAGCTCCGGGACTAGCGAGAATGAGCAGTTCTTC

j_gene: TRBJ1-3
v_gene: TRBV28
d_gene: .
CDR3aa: CASSLSRPPGNTIYF
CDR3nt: TGTGCCAGCAGTTTATCCAGGCCCCCTGGAAACACCATATATTTT

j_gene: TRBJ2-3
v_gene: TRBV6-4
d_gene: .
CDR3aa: CASSDSEGSDTQYF
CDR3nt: TGTGCCAGCAGTGACTCGGAGGGGTCAGATACGCAGTATTTT

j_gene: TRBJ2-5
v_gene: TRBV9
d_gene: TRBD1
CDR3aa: CASTSDRGSQETQYF
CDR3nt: TGTGCCAGCACCTCAGACAGGGGGAGCCAAGAGACCCAGTACTTC

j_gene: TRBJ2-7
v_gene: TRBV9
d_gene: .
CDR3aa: CASSAIPYEQYF
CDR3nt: TGTGCCAGCAGCGCCATTCCCTACGAGCAGTACTTC

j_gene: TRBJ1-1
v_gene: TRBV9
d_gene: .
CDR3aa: CASSVGGQTQAFF
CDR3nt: TGTGCCAGCAGCGTAGGCGGCCAGACCCAAGCTTTCTTT

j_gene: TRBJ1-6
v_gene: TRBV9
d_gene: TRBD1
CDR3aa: CASSVGQGISPLHF
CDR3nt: TGTGCCAGCAGCGTAGGACAGGGAATTTCACCCCTCCACTTT

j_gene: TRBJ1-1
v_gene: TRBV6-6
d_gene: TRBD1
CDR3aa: CASSYLQGGNTEAFF
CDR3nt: TGTGCCAGCAGTTACCTACAGGGGGGGAACACTGAAGCTTTCTTT

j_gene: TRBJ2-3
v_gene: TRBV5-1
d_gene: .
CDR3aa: CASRHQYTDTQYF
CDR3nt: TGCGCCAGCAGACATCAATACACAGATACGCAGTATTTT

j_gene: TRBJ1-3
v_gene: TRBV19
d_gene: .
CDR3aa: CASNEDSSFGNTIYF
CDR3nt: TGTGCCAGTAACGAGGACTCGTCATTTGGAAACACCATATATTTT

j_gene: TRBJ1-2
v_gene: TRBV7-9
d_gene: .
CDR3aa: CASSLKTGRGYTF
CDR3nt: TGTGCCAGCAGCTTAAAGACAGGACGTGGCTACACCTTC

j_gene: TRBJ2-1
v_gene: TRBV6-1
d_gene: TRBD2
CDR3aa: CASSEAGAGSNEQFF
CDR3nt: TGTGCCAGCAGTGAAGCGGGAGCGGGGAGCAATGAGCAGTTCTTC

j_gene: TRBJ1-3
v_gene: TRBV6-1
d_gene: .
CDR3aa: CASISDSLANTIYF
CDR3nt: TGTGCCAGCATTTCAGACAGTCTGGCAAACACCATATATTTT

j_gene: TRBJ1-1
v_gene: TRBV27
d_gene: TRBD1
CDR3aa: CASNHRGSAEAFF
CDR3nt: TGTGCCAGCAACCACAGGGGGTCCGCTGAAGCTTTCTTT

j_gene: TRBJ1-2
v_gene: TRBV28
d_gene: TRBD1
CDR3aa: CASARQGGNYGYTF
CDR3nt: TGTGCCAGCGCCAGGCAGGGGGGTAACTATGGCTACACCTTC

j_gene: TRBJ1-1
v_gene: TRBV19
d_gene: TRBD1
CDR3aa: CASSKTGGGTEAFF
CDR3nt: TGTGCCAGTAGTAAAACAGGGGGTGGTACTGAAGCTTTCTTT

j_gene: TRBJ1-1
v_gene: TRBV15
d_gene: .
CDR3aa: CATSRELPMNTEAFF
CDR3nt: TGTGCCACCAGCAGAGAGCTACCCATGAACACTGAAGCTTTCTTT

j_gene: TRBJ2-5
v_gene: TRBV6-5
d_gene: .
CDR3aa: CASSYEGETQYF
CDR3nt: TGTGCCAGCAGTTACGAGGGAGAGACCCAGTACTTC

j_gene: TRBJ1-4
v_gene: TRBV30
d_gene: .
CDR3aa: CAWSVRFEKLFF
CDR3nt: TGTGCCTGGAGTGTGAGGTTTGAAAAACTGTTTTTT

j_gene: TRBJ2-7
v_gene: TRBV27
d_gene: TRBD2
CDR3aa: CASSFRAGGSYEQYF
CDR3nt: TGTGCCAGCAGTTTCCGAGCGGGAGGTTCCTACGAGCAGTACTTC

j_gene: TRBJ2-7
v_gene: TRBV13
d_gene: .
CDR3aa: CASSRSRGSSYEQYF
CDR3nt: TGTGCCAGCAGCCGAAGTCGGGGGAGCTCCTACGAGCAGTACTTC

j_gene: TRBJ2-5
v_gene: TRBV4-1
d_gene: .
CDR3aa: CASSQVLVETQYF
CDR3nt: TGCGCCAGCAGCCAAGTACTTGTGGAGACCCAGTACTTC

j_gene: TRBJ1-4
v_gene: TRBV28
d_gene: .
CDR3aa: CASSLHGTNEKLFF
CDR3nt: TGTGCCAGCAGTTTACACGGAACTAATGAAAAACTGTTTTTT

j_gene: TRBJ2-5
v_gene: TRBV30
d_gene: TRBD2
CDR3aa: CAWSVVSGGAGETQYF
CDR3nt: TGTGCCTGGAGTGTAGTCAGCGGGGGGGCCGGAGAGACCCAGTACTTC

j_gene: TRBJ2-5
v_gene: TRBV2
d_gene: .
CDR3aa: CASSDPSGWETQYF
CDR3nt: TGTGCCAGCAGTGATCCCTCAGGGTGGGAGACCCAGTACTTC

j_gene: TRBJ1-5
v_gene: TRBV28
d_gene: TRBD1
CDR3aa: CASSPGQGLQPQHF
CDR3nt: TGTGCCAGCAGCCCGGGACAGGGGCTTCAGCCCCAGCATTTT

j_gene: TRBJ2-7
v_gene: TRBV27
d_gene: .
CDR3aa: CAIPQDTYEQYF
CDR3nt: TGTGCCATTCCTCAGGATACCTACGAGCAGTACTTC

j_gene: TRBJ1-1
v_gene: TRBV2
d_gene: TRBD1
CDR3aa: CASSEAWGQGLFF
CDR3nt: TGTGCCAGCAGTGAAGCGTGGGGACAGGGGCTTTTCTTT

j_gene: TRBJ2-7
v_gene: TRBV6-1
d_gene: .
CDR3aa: CASSGTGTRGEQYF
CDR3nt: TGTGCCAGCAGTGGAACCGGGACAAGGGGCGAGCAGTACTTC

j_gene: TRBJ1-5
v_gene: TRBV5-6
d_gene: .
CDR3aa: CASSFSGSSNQPQHF
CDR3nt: TGTGCCAGCAGCTTCTCCGGGTCTTCCAATCAGCCCCAGCATTTT

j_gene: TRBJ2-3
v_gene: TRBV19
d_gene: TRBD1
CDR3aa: CALSDRTGDTQYF
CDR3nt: TGTGCCCTAAGCGACAGGACAGGAGATACGCAGTATTTT

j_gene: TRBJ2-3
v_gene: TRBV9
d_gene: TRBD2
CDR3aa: CASSPQLAGVYSFSTDTQYF
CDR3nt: TGTGCCAGCAGCCCACAACTAGCGGGAGTTTATTCATTCAGCACAGATACGCAGTATTTT

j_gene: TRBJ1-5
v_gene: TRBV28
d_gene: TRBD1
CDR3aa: CASSPRDRLVRSNQPQHF
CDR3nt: TGTGCCAGCAGTCCCCGGGACAGGCTCGTGAGAAGCAATCAGCCCCAGCATTTT